These 29 T cell receptor beta chains were all obtained from the same sample, sequenced in a study of blood T cell repertoires in COVID-19. The assay was immunoSEQ multiplex PCR, and TCRdb's table has in-frame clones only and misses some. This repertoire shows 250,000 or so clones, around four fifths found once; its top ten account for roughly 4.7%. What was sequenced was peripheral blood. The receptor set was obtained from a woman in her 70s with acute or convalescent COVID-19.

The J gene is TRBJ2-6, the V gene TRBV6-5; no firm D call. Trimming stripped 4 bases from V and 0 bases from J, with 7 bases between. CDR1 is MNHEY and CDR2 is SVGAGI in the germline V gene. The CDR3 consists of 15 residues. As DNA, the CDR3 is TGTGCCAGCAGTTCAGCGAGCTCTGGGGCCAACGTCCTGACTTTC. Amino acids: CASSSASSGANVLTF.

This chain connects TRBV7-2 to TRBJ1-5; D remains unclear. The length of the CDR3 is 15 residues. Per germline, CDR1 SGHTA and CDR2 FQGNSA. V lost 3 bases and J 3 bases, leaving 12 bases between the germline ends. The CDR3 DNA is TGTGCCAGCAGCTTGGGAGGTCGGTACAATCAGCCCCAGCATTTT. Translating gives CASSLGGRYNQPQHF.

The chain carries TRBV10-3 and TRBJ1-5, with TRBD1 as a possible D gene (6 bases). The ends were cut back, 6 bases at V and 6 bases at J, with 15 bases in the middle. CDR3 length equals 14 residues. Germline values: CDR1 ENHRY, CDR2 SYGVKD. The CDR3 DNA sequence: TGTGCCATCAGACCTCCAGGGGCAGGTCAGCCCCAGCATTTT. It yields the protein CAIRPPGAGQPQHF.

The rearrangement uses TRBV4-1 and TRBJ1-2; D remains unclear. The CDR3 covers 14 residues. Germline V CDR1 and CDR2: MGHRA, YSYEKL. Trimming took off 2 bases at V and 6 bases at J, with 13 bases between the two ends. This chain's CDR3 is CASSQMVAYDGYTF. The DNA of the CDR3 is TGCGCCAGCAGCCAAATGGTTGCGTATGATGGCTACACCTTC.

The gene calls are TRBV6-5 and TRBJ2-5; 11 bases match TRBD2. Trimming removed 6 bases from V and 3 bases from J; junction bases left unmatched: 6. Germline V gene data show CDR1 as MNHEY and CDR2 as SVGAGI. The CDR3 consists of 15 residues. The CDR3 here is CASRTLTSGEETQYF. CDR3 nucleotides: TGTGCCAGCAGGACACTGACTAGCGGGGAAGAGACCCAGTACTTC.

The chain combines TRBV25-1 with TRBJ1-2; TRBD1 matches 10 bases. Germline V gene data show CDR1 as MGHDK and CDR2 as SYGVNS. This CDR3 has 16 residues. The V and J ends lost 6 bases and 8 bases, in that order; junction bases with no gene match: 15. In nucleotides, the CDR3 is TGTGCCAGCAGCGGACAGGGACAGGGGTTCGGAGAAGGCTACACCTTC. Protein sequence: CASSGQGQGFGEGYTF.

The chain has TRBV30 and TRBJ1-1; D possibly corresponds to TRBD1 (5 bases). This CDR3 spans 13 amino acids. The germline V gene has CDR1 GTSNPN and CDR2 SVGIG (reference sequence). V lost 4 bases to trimming and J lost 2 bases, with 11 bases between them. The CDR3 DNA sequence: TGTGCCTGGAACTGGGGCAGAAACACTGAAGCTTTCTTT. Translating gives CAWNWGRNTEAFF.

In the case of this clone: It is unclear where the CDR3 begins or ends on the DNA, so no DNA is shown, and the CDR3 is as TCRdb lists it. The chain combines TRBV5-1 with TRBJ1-2; the table gives TRBD1 as D, unverified against the DNA. From its first to its last residue, the CDR3 has 12 amino acids. The V gene's germline CDR1 is SGHRS and CDR2 YFSETQ. The CDR3 region is CASSWGPGTINF.

In this sample, this clone turned up once. The chain employs TRBV11-2 and TRBJ1-1; D is perhaps TRBD1 (5 bases). Germline lookup yields CDR1 SGHAT and CDR2 FQNNGV. Trimming pared 1 base from V and 5 bases from J, leaving 11 bases between. The CDR3 loop spans 14 amino acids. The CDR3, as DNA: TGTGCCAGCAGCTTAGTTGGGGGGAATACTGAAGCTTTCTTT. Translation gives CASSLVGGNTEAFF.

This sequence joins TRBV5-6 and TRBJ2-3; D is possibly TRBD1 (6 bases). Germline CDR1 is SGHDT and CDR2 is YYEEEE. V lost 4 bases and J lost 2, with 23 bases in between. The CDR3 is made up of 18 amino acids. In DNA, the CDR3 is TGTGCCAGCAGCCGCACTGGGGGCTATCTGAGCTTCACAGATACGCAGTATTTT. Translating gives CASSRTGGYLSFTDTQYF.

This chain joins TRBV24-1 and TRBJ1-5; D uncertain. In germline, CDR1 is KGHDR, CDR2 SFDVKD. V dropped 6 bases and J dropped 0 bases, with 5 bases sitting between them. The CDR3 runs 13 residues. The CDR3 region has the DNA TGTGCCACCAGTTATAATAGCAATCAGCCCCAGCATTTT. It codes for CATSYNSNQPQHF.

This clone was observed once. V gene TRBV6-2 or TRBV6-3 combines with J gene TRBJ2-5; 8 bases are shared with TRBD1. Germline lookup yields CDR1 MNHEY and CDR2 SVGEGT. This CDR3 region has 15 residues. V gave up 2 bases and J gave up 3 bases; unmatched junction bases: 5. The CDR3 loop reads CASSYTGTGEETQYF. CDR3 nucleotide sequence: TGTGCCAGCAGTTACACCGGGACAGGAGAAGAGACCCAGTACTTC.

V is TRBV20-1 and J is TRBJ1-2; D is uncertain. This CDR3 region has 10 residues. V lost 6 bases and J 2 bases, leaving 4 bases between the germline ends. Per the germline V gene, CDR1 is DFQATT and CDR2 is SNEGSKA (reference sequence). The CDR3 loop reads CSARNYGYTF. CDR3 in DNA: TGCAGTGCCAGGAACTATGGCTACACCTTC.

V usage is TRBV10-1 and J usage is TRBJ2-2; 8 nucleotides line up with TRBD1. Per the germline V gene, CDR1 is WNHNN and CDR2 is SYGVQD (reference sequence). There are 16 residues in the CDR3. V was clipped by 6 bases and J by 4 bases; unmatched bases: 10. The CDR3 here is CASSPIGQGPTGELFF. Written as DNA, the CDR3 is TGCGCCAGCAGCCCGATCGGACAGGGTCCCACCGGGGAGCTGTTTTTT.

The chain is built from TRBV6-5 and TRBJ1-1, with D hard to call. CDR1 and CDR2 (germline): MNHEY, SVGAGI. Trimming took off 0 bases at V and 1 base at J, with 9 bases between the two ends. CDR3 length: 15 amino acids. This CDR3 is CASSYSNGGNTEAFF. The DNA of the CDR3 is TGTGCCAGCAGTTACTCGAATGGAGGGAACACTGAAGCTTTCTTT.

The chain couples TRBV11-2 to TRBJ1-4; D is perhaps TRBD1 (5 bases). The CDR3 is made up of 15 amino acids. The germline V gene encodes CDR1 SGHAT and CDR2 FQNNGV. V lost 3 bases and J lost 5, with 13 bases in between. CDR3 nucleotide sequence: TGTGCCAGCAGCTTGGTAGACAGTCGGAATGAAAAACTGTTTTTT. Encoded protein: CASSLVDSRNEKLFF.

Only one count was recorded for this clone. This sequence joins TRBV10-3 and TRBJ2-2; D is possibly TRBD2 (5 bases). This CDR3 is built from 16 residues. Per the germline V gene, CDR1 is ENHRY and CDR2 is SYGVKD. Trimming left V 2 bases short and J 3 bases short, with 13 bases between. CDR3 in DNA: TGTGCCATCAGTGAGACCCCTGGACTCGACACCGGGGAGCTGTTTTTT. This sequence encodes CAISETPGLDTGELFF.

V and J are TRBV19 and TRBJ1-3; 7 nucleotides align to TRBD1. This CDR3 has 13 residues. Losses at the gene ends were 9 bases for V and 2 bases for J; bases not matched to a gene: 4. Germline assignment: CDR1 LNHDA and CDR2 SQIVND (reference sequence). CDR3: CASATGAGNTIYF. The CDR3 DNA follows: TGTGCCAGCGCAACAGGGGCTGGAAACACCATATATTTT. Using reference TRBV19 and TRBJ1-3 for the parts outside the CDR3, the full variable domain is DGGITQSPKYLFRKEGQNVTLSCEQNLNHDAMYWYRQDPGQGLRLIYYSQIVNDFQKGDIAEGYSVSREKKESFPLTVTSAQKNPTAFYLCASATGAGNTIYFGEGSWLTVV.

This clone was counted between two and nine times. The gene calls are TRBV5-1 and TRBJ1-4; maybe TRBD1 (6 bases). Germline values: CDR1 SGHRS, CDR2 YFSETQ. The CDR3 extends over 14 amino acids. V was pared by 2 bases and J by 6 bases, with 11 bases between. The chain's CDR3 is CASSFQGLDEKLFF. CDR3 sequence (DNA): TGCGCCAGCAGCTTTCAGGGGTTGGATGAAAAACTGTTTTTT. Full variable domain (rest looked up from reference TRBV5-1 and TRBJ1-4): KAGVTQTPRYLIKTRGQQVTLSCSPISGHRSVSWYQQTPGQGLQFLFEYFSETQRNKGNFPGRFSGRQFSNSRSEMNVSTLELGDSALYLCASSFQGLDEKLFFGSGTQLSVL.

CDR3 sequence: CATSRDRGQDQPQHF. The CDR3 region has the DNA TGTGCCACCAGCAGAGATCGGGGACAGGATCAGCCCCAGCATTTT. The chain is built from TRBV15 and TRBJ1-5; 8 positions match TRBD1. The CDR3 sequence is 15 residues long. V lost 0 bases to trimming and J lost 5 bases; unmatched junction nucleotides: 3. Germline V gives CDR1 LNHNV, CDR2 YYDKDF (reference sequence).

The V call is TRBV27, the J call TRBJ2-5; perhaps TRBD2 as D (6 bases). V lost 4 bases and J 5 bases, leaving 11 bases between the germline ends. Germline CDR1 reads MNHEY; CDR2 reads SMNVEV (reference sequence). This CDR3 has 13 residues. The CDR3 here is CASSWRVRETQYF. DNA of the CDR3: TGTGCCAGCAGTTGGAGGGTCCGGGAGACCCAGTACTTC.

The sample holds one count of this clone. The V gene is TRBV11-3, the J gene TRBJ1-1, with no clear D. This CDR3 contains 13 residues. The V end lost 2 bases, the J end lost 1 base, and 5 bases lay between the germline ends. From germline, CDR1 is SGHNT and CDR2 YENEEA. CDR3 loop: CASSLFQNTEAFF. CDR3 bases: TGTGCCAGCAGCTTATTCCAGAACACTGAAGCTTTCTTT.

The chain employs TRBV6-5 and TRBJ1-1, with a tentative D call TRBD1 (5 bases). CDR1 is MNHEY and CDR2 is SVGAGI in the germline V gene. The CDR3 length is 14 residues. V gave up 0 bases and J gave up 3 bases, with 8 bases separating them. For the CDR3, the DNA is TGTGCCAGCAGTTACTCGGAAGGGGACACTGAAGCTTTCTTT. It encodes CASSYSEGDTEAFF.

The chain links TRBV5-1 to TRBJ1-4; D is undetermined. V was trimmed by 4 bases and J by 8 bases, leaving 15 bases between them. CDR3 length equals 14 residues. Per the germline V gene, CDR1 is SGHRS and CDR2 is YFSETQ. CDR3 loop: CASSRTGAGEKLFF. For the CDR3, the DNA is TGCGCCAGCAGCCGAACGGGAGCAGGAGAAAAACTGTTTTTT. The full variable domain, with the rest looked up from reference TRBV5-1 and TRBJ1-4, is KAGVTQTPRYLIKTRGQQVTLSCSPISGHRSVSWYQQTPGQGLQFLFEYFSETQRNKGNFPGRFSGRQFSNSRSEMNVSTLELGDSALYLCASSRTGAGEKLFFGSGTQLSVL.

This chain connects TRBV30 to TRBJ2-1; 8 bases align to TRBD2. The CDR3 spans 15 residues. Germline V gives CDR1 GTSNPN, CDR2 SVGIG (reference sequence). The V and J ends lost 4 bases and 3 bases, in that order; junction bases with no gene match: 8. This chain's CDR3 is CAWIVPGTSYNEQFF. The CDR3 region has the DNA TGTGCCTGGATCGTACCCGGGACTAGCTACAATGAGCAGTTCTTC.

Written as DNA, the CDR3 is TGTGCCAGCAGTGCGGACAGGACACTTTCCTACAATGAGCAGTTCTTC. Translating it yields CASSADRTLSYNEQFF. The rearrangement joins TRBV6-1 to TRBJ2-1; 7 positions match TRBD1. Germline CDR1 is MNHNS and CDR2 is SASEGT. The CDR3 runs 16 residues. With V trimmed by 4 bases and J by 1 base, 7 bases remained unmatched.

This clone was seen only once. The gene calls are TRBV5-8 and TRBJ1-1; D unresolved. The CDR3 totals 13 residues. V lost 5 bases and J lost 0, with 8 bases in between. Looked up from germline, CDR1 is SGHTS and CDR2 is YDEGEE. CDR3 amino acids: CASRISVNTEAFF. In DNA, the CDR3 is TGTGCCAGCAGGATATCAGTGAACACTGAAGCTTTCTTT. Full variable domain (missing parts from reference TRBV5-8 and TRBJ1-1): EAGVTQSPTHLIKTRGQQATLRCSPISGHTSVYWYQQALGLGLQFLLWYDEGEERNRGNFPPRFSGRQFPNYSSELNVNALELEDSALYLCASRISVNTEAFFGQGTRLTVV.

V and J are TRBV14 and TRBJ1-2; no definite D call. Trimming stripped 1 base from V and 5 bases from J, with 8 bases between. This CDR3 has 13 residues. Germline V gene data show CDR1 as SGHDN and CDR2 as FVKESK. CDR3 protein: CASSQVAAYGYTF. In DNA form, the CDR3 reads TGTGCCAGCAGCCAAGTGGCGGCTTATGGCTACACCTTC.

This chain's CDR3 is CASSPGTGVILGNQPQHF. The CDR3, as DNA: TGTGCCAGCTCACCAGGGACAGGGGTAATTTTGGGCAATCAGCCCCAGCATTTT. The chain joins TRBV18 to TRBJ1-5, with 10 bases that match TRBD1. CDR1 and CDR2 from the germline V gene are KGHSH and LQKENI. After removal of 2 bases from V and 2 bases from J, the junction contained 9 bases not matched to a gene. This CDR3 has 18 amino acids. The full variable domain, completed using reference TRBV18 and TRBJ1-5, is NAGVMQNPRHLVRRRGQEARLRCSPMKGHSHVYWYRQLPEEGLKFMVYLQKENIIDESGMPKERFSAEFPKEGPSILRIQQVVRGDSAAYFCASSPGTGVILGNQPQHFGDGTRLSIL.